The present T cell receptor beta chain was sequenced within a study of shared clonotypes between healthy human individuals. Germline CDR1 is SGHTA and CDR2 is FQGNSA. Trimming left V 1 base short and J 8 bases short, with 6 bases between. The CDR3 contains 12 residues. Sequenced by immunoSEQ multiplex PCR; TCRdb stores in-frame clones only, minus some. In the table there are under 650,000 clones, approximately 95% of which are singletons. Sequencing was done on a sample of naive CD4+ T cells sorted from blood. Regarding subset: CD45RA+ positively selected. This receptor was taken from a woman under 40 in good health. The V and J genes are TRBV7-2 and TRBJ1-3; D is uncertain. The CDR3 region is CASSLGVYTIYF. The DNA of the CDR3 is TGTGCCAGCAGCTTAGGTGTTTACACCATATATTTT.